These 10 T cell receptor beta chains share one sample of origin, sequenced in a study of shared clonotypes between healthy human individuals. Here immunoSEQ multiplex PCR was the method, and the copy in TCRdb shows in-frame clones only, minus some. Found here are about 340,000 clones, around 67% of them singletons; the top ten hold about 10%. Source material: memory CD4+ T cells sorted from blood. Subset: CD45RA-negative fraction. Receptors were obtained from a man in his thirties or forties in good health.

In nucleotides, the CDR3 is TGTGCCAGCAGGCCAGCCCACCGGGACAGGGGTCACTATGGCTACACCTTC. Translated, it gives CASRPAHRDRGHYGYTF. The chain carries TRBV5-6 and TRBJ1-2; 10 bases are shared with TRBD1. CDR1 and CDR2 from the germline V gene are SGHDT and YYEEEE. This CDR3 has 17 residues. The V segment lost 5 bases and the J segment 3 bases; nucleotides outside the gene matches: 13.

This clone was detected only a few times. The genes are TRBV28 and TRBJ1-4, with D possibly being TRBD1 (6 bases). V gave up 6 bases and J gave up 11 bases, with 19 bases separating them. Germline-derived CDR1 and CDR2 are MDHEN and SYDVKM. The CDR3 consists of 14 residues. The DNA of the CDR3 is TGTGCCAGCAGCGACAGGCGACAGATGAGGAAACTGTTTTTT. Translated, it gives CASSDRRQMRKLFF.

The V call is TRBV10-2, the J call TRBJ1-2, with D unclear. This CDR3 contains 12 residues. V shed 5 bases and J shed 4 bases, with 8 bases lying between them. Germline-derived CDR1 and CDR2 are WSHSY and SAAADI. The CDR3 DNA reads TGCGCCAGCAGTCCCTTGGGCTATGGCTACACCTTC. It is translated as CASSPLGYGYTF.

This clone was detected a few times. The V call is TRBV6-1, the J call TRBJ2-3; 7 bases line up with TRBD1. The V segment lost 10 bases and the J segment 5 bases; nucleotides outside the gene matches: 12. Germline lookup yields CDR1 MNHNS and CDR2 SASEGT. The CDR3 spans 14 residues. In DNA, the CDR3 is TGTGCCACTGGAAGACAGGGTTTGGTAGATACGCAGTATTTT. Its protein is CATGRQGLVDTQYF.

The rearrangement uses TRBV30 and TRBJ1-5; the D is unclear. Germline V gene sequence: CDR1 GTSNPN, CDR2 SVGIG (reference sequence). Trimming stripped 4 bases from V and 0 bases from J, with 10 bases between. The CDR3 spans 14 residues. The CDR3 DNA reads as TGTGCCTGGAATATGCAGCATAGCAATCAGCCCCAGCATTTT. Its translation is CAWNMQHSNQPQHF.

This clone has a handful of counts. The J gene is TRBJ1-2, the V gene TRBV5-1; TRBD1 might be the D (5 bases). The CDR3 runs 15 residues. From germline, CDR1 is SGHRS and CDR2 YFSETQ. Trimming removed 4 bases from V and 5 bases from J, with 18 bases in between. The CDR3 nucleotides read TGCGCCAGCAGCGCAAACCTTAGGGGTGGTTATGGCTACACCTTC. Encoded protein: CASSANLRGGYGYTF.

This clone showed up just once. The chain couples TRBV5-1 to TRBJ1-3, with no clear D. Trimming pared 0 bases from V and 0 bases from J, leaving 4 bases between. From germline, CDR1 is SGHRS and CDR2 YFSETQ. The CDR3 is 14 amino acids. DNA for the CDR3: TGCGCCAGCAGCTTGGTCCCCTCTGGAAACACCATATATTTT. Its translation is CASSLVPSGNTIYF. Based on the CDR3 plus reference TRBV5-1 and TRBJ1-3, the full variable domain is KAGVTQTPRYLIKTRGQQVTLSCSPISGHRSVSWYQQTPGQGLQFLFEYFSETQRNKGNFPGRFSGRQFSNSRSEMNVSTLELGDSALYLCASSLVPSGNTIYFGEGSWLTVV.

The chain employs TRBV6-5 and TRBJ1-1; D unresolved. In germline, CDR1 is MNHEY, CDR2 SVGAGI. The CDR3 runs 15 residues. Trimming cost V 2 bases and J 3 bases, with 13 bases left between them. The CDR3 spells CASSYMGSKDTEAFF. In DNA form, the CDR3 reads TGTGCCAGCAGTTACATGGGAAGTAAGGACACTGAAGCTTTCTTT.

The rearrangement links TRBV30 to TRBJ2-7; perhaps TRBD2 as D (7 bases). The CDR3 extends over 15 amino acids. V was clipped by 2 bases and J by 3 bases, with 17 bases between them. Germline V gives CDR1 GTSNPN, CDR2 SVGIG (reference sequence). In DNA form, the CDR3 reads TGTGCCTGGAGTCCCAAGGGGGGGGTTCTCTACGAGCAGTACTTC. Its protein product is CAWSPKGGVLYEQYF.

V gene TRBV5-1 combines with J gene TRBJ2-5; possibly TRBD2 for D (6 bases). Germline CDR1 and CDR2: SGHRS and YFSETQ. This CDR3 has 16 residues. Deletions cut 0 bases from V and 2 bases from J, with 14 bases between. DNA for the CDR3: TGCGCCAGCAGCTTGGGGGCGGGTAGCGGACAAGAGACCCAGTACTTC. It is translated as CASSLGAGSGQETQYF.